This TCR beta chain was obtained from a study of blood T cell repertoires in COVID-19. Whole-study context: COVID-19 samples, acute and convalescent, were from the United States, Italy and Spain. T cells, B-cell-depleted T cells, or PBMCs supplied cDNA or gDNA.

Per the original data handling: Estimated nucleated cell counts came from reference gene primer amplification. Assay used: immunoSEQ multiplex PCR; TCRdb lists only in-frame clones, some missing. V, J and clone size were drawn from that table, and D and trimming were deduced from the DNA. The sample consists of approximately 200,000 clones, approximately 89% of them appearing once. The CDR3 has 14 residues. Germline V gives CDR1 SGHRS, CDR2 YFSETQ. V was pared by 2 bases and J by 5 bases, with 2 bases of the junction left unmatched. The V gene is TRBV5-1, the J gene TRBJ2-1, with TRBD1 matching 9 bases. The source of this sequence is a woman aged 25 to 39 with acute or convalescent COVID-19. Sequenced sample: peripheral blood. The CDR3: CASSFRDRDNEQFF. CDR3 coding DNA: TGCGCCAGCAGCTTCCGGGACAGGGACAATGAGCAGTTCTTC.